The entry below describes one T cell receptor (beta chain). There are many counts of this clonotype. Its antigen specificity is not known. No base quality values were provided; no much bigger clone lies one nucleotide off. The TCR beta CDR3 regions were amplified from the RNA transcripts. The first round of RT-PCR for the TCR CDR3 was performed with the HTBI primer set and the Qiagen OneStep RT-PCR kit. Libraries were constructed in a second round of multiplex PCR, after which size selection and purification were carried out. Libraries were sequenced paired-end with 100 bp reads on an Illumina HiSeq2000. The study's own analysis went as follows. Raw data were processed with SOAPnuke, discarding reads with adapters, uncalled bases, mean Phred below 15, or no exact constant-primer or identifier match. High-quality paired reads were merged using COPE v1.2.5, and each unique nucleotide sequence was defined as a clonotype. MiTCR v1.1 was used to align clonotypes to the IMGT TRBV, TRBD and TRBJ reference segments. Analysis was restricted to V-J combinations with a frequency above 0.0001, which covered 99.2% of repertoires. The TCS score was defined as the ratio of F50 (clonal expansion) to E x V (chaos), calculated using BLOSUM62-based TCRdist between CDR3 peptides within each V-J. Welch's t-statistics and random forest reduced around 520 V-J features to roughly 13, which were used in a naive Bayes classifier (R e1071). TCRdb reworked the public reads: Q25 trimming with fastp, MiXCR clone assembly, productive beta chains retained. Duplicate CDR3 protein sequences are folded into a single record with the most common DNA and genes. The V and J calls and clone size come from TCRdb's table, not from the authors' own analysis. The sample table holds about 560,000 distinct CDR3 sequences, of which around 15% were seen once. The top ten clonotypes cover 15% to 20% of the sample.

This specimen comes from a study of T cells in Graves' hyperthyroidism and ophthalmopathy (dated by TCRdb to about 2019). In terms of the full investigation: Peripheral blood samples were taken at initial diagnosis, before any treatment was given. To identify TCR V-J signatures that set the groups apart, the researchers used a discovery cohort of 95 to 100 patients, made up of 40 to 45 with Graves' ophthalmopathy and some 55 with stable Graves' hyperthyroidism. Prospective prediction of ophthalmopathy was tested in an independent validation cohort consisting of fewer than 20 hyperthyroidism patients and around 16 patients who later progressed to ophthalmopathy. The 75 to 100 discovery patients were randomly split 7:3 into training and test sets. In addition, the study compared T-cell repertoires in thyroid tissue and in blood from roughly 6 Graves' hyperthyroidism patients. Once sampling was done, hyperthyroidism patients were given methimazole at a starting dose of 30 mg daily, whereas ophthalmopathy patients were given high-dose intravenous methylprednisolone. The paper reports TCR Vbeta CDR3 sequencing of about 140 peripheral blood samples: around 45 ophthalmopathy, fewer than 80 hyperthyroidism and about 17 progressor patients. Study-wide conclusions, independent of this receptor: In validation, the model predicted progression to ophthalmopathy with roughly 70% sensitivity and 72% to 75% specificity, a median of about 6.7 months before onset. A 13 V-J signature model separated ophthalmopathy from stable hyperthyroidism, with 87.88% sensitivity and around 84% specificity in cross-validation and 80%/75% in testing. Sample size was not statistically predetermined, and investigators were not blinded to group allocation. Most expanded thyroid clonotypes (frequency above 0.001) were also found in blood, which suggests that blood repertoires may mirror thyroid immune responses.

CDR1 and CDR2, per the germline V gene (reference sequence), are DFQATT and SNEGSKA. V lost 3 bases and J lost 2 bases, and the count of bases not matched to a germline gene is 7. From the cysteine up to the phenylalanine, the CDR3 has a length of 15 residues. Just the 45-base CDR3 DNA is kept, in frame starting at base 1. Stable Graves' hyperthyroidism was defined as the absence of progression to ophthalmopathy over 18 months of follow-up. The hyperthyroidism patients were between 18 and 65 years old and newly diagnosed, with a disease duration of less than 2 months. Patients with uncontrolled infections, other autoimmune diseases, pregnancy or lactation were excluded. Diagnoses were based on clinical symptoms, serum thyroxine and TRAb, thyroid ultrasound and orbital computed tomography. PBMCs were separated from 10 ml of fresh peripheral blood using Ficoll-Paque density gradient centrifugation. Trizol reagent was used to extract total RNA, and RNA quality was then checked on an Agilent 2100 Bioanalyzer.

The specimen sequenced was blood. This TCR derives from a woman between 18 and 29 years old with Graves' hyperthyroidism. The chain is assembled from TRBV20-1 and TRBJ2-5, and 9 junction bases match TRBD2. The CDR3 region has the sequence CSASSASGVQETQYF. The DNA sequence follows: TGCAGTGCTAGTTCTGCTAGCGGGGTTCAAGAGACCCAGTACTTC.